This is a list of T cell receptor beta chains from one sample in a study of blood T cell repertoires in COVID-19. Profiling relied on immunoSEQ multiplex PCR, and the TCRdb table lists in-frame clones only, not all of them. The sample holds about 260,000 clones, around 87% seen once. The sequencing input was peripheral blood. The source is a woman in her 50s with acute or convalescent COVID-19. The CDR3 runs from the conserved cysteine through the conserved F or W. Each record gives: clone size, J gene, V gene, D gene, CDR3 DNA, CDR3 protein. The D gene is left open where the match is weak. A clone size is listed for some rows: how often the clone was seen (once, few, many), or a class if it is expanded.

clone_size: -
j_call: TRBJ2-1
v_call: TRBV9
d_call: TRBD2
cdr3_nt: TGTGCCAGCAGTCGGGAGCGGGGGGGCTACAATGAGCAGTTCTTC
cdr3_aa: CASSRERGGYNEQFF

clone_size: -
j_call: TRBJ2-7
v_call: TRBV10-2
d_call: TRBD1
cdr3_nt: TGCGCCAGCAGTGAGCTCTTAGTGGACAGGATCCACGGGGACGAGCAGTACTTC
cdr3_aa: CASSELLVDRIHGDEQYF

clone_size: -
j_call: TRBJ2-3
v_call: TRBV7-3
d_call: -
cdr3_nt: TGTGCCAGCAGCTTATTGGGGCAGACAGATACGCAGTATTTT
cdr3_aa: CASSLLGQTDTQYF

clone_size: -
j_call: TRBJ1-2
v_call: TRBV5-1
d_call: -
cdr3_nt: TGCGCCAGCAGTGATAGCTATGGCTACACCTTC
cdr3_aa: CASSDSYGYTF

clone_size: -
j_call: TRBJ2-7
v_call: TRBV3-1/TRBV3-2
d_call: TRBD2
cdr3_nt: TGTGCCAGCAGCCAGGAGATGGGACTAGCGAACGAGCAGTACTTC
cdr3_aa: CASSQEMGLANEQYF

clone_size: -
j_call: TRBJ1-1
v_call: TRBV28
d_call: TRBD1
cdr3_nt: TGTGCCAGCAGTTTTGGGACAGAAAGGAACACTGAAGCTTTCTTT
cdr3_aa: CASSFGTERNTEAFF

clone_size: -
j_call: TRBJ1-4
v_call: TRBV28
d_call: TRBD1
cdr3_nt: TGTGCCAGCAGTGCGACAGGGGGCTGGAATGAAAAACTGTTTTTT
cdr3_aa: CASSATGGWNEKLFF

clone_size: -
j_call: TRBJ2-1
v_call: TRBV30
d_call: -
cdr3_nt: TGTGCCTGGAGTCCTGGGGCTACCTACAATGAGCAGTTCTTC
cdr3_aa: CAWSPGATYNEQFF

clone_size: -
j_call: TRBJ2-6
v_call: TRBV15
d_call: -
cdr3_nt: TGTGCCACCAGCATACAACGGGGCTCTGGGGCCAACGTCCTGACTTTC
cdr3_aa: CATSIQRGSGANVLTF

clone_size: -
j_call: TRBJ2-7
v_call: TRBV19
d_call: -
cdr3_nt: TGTGCCAGTAGACACTCTAGCAGCGACTACGAGCAGTACTTC
cdr3_aa: CASRHSSSDYEQYF

clone_size: -
j_call: TRBJ1-5
v_call: TRBV5-1
d_call: -
cdr3_nt: TGCGCCAGCAGCTTGGAGGGGTATAGCAATCAGCCCCAGCATTTT
cdr3_aa: CASSLEGYSNQPQHF

clone_size: few
j_call: TRBJ1-6
v_call: TRBV3-1/TRBV3-2
d_call: -
cdr3_nt: TGTGCCAGCAGCCAAGAACGCCAGGCGGGTTCACCCCTCCACTTT
cdr3_aa: CASSQERQAGSPLHF

clone_size: -
j_call: TRBJ1-4
v_call: TRBV28
d_call: -
cdr3_nt: TGTGCCAGCAGTTCAACTCAAGTCGCAACTAATGAAAAACTGTTTTTT
cdr3_aa: CASSSTQVATNEKLFF

clone_size: -
j_call: TRBJ2-2
v_call: TRBV6-9
d_call: TRBD2
cdr3_nt: TGTGCCAGCAAAGCGGGAGATTTCACCGGGGAGCTGTTTTTT
cdr3_aa: CASKAGDFTGELFF

clone_size: -
j_call: TRBJ1-6
v_call: TRBV19
d_call: TRBD1
cdr3_nt: TGTGCCAGTAGTCGGAAGGGACAGGCCACGCTGACCCTCCACTTT
cdr3_aa: CASSRKGQATLTLHF

clone_size: -
j_call: TRBJ2-1
v_call: TRBV6-2/TRBV6-3
d_call: TRBD2
cdr3_nt: TGTGCCAGCAGTTACAGGGGACTAGCGGGCAATGAGCAGTTCTTC
cdr3_aa: CASSYRGLAGNEQFF

clone_size: few
j_call: TRBJ1-5
v_call: TRBV6-5
d_call: -
cdr3_nt: TGTGCCAGCAGTTACTCGGAGTCCAGTAAGCCCCAGCATTTT
cdr3_aa: CASSYSESSKPQHF

clone_size: -
j_call: TRBJ2-1
v_call: TRBV5-6
d_call: -
cdr3_nt: TGTGCCAGCAGCTTGAGCCCGAACAATGAGCAGTTCTTC
cdr3_aa: CASSLSPNNEQFF